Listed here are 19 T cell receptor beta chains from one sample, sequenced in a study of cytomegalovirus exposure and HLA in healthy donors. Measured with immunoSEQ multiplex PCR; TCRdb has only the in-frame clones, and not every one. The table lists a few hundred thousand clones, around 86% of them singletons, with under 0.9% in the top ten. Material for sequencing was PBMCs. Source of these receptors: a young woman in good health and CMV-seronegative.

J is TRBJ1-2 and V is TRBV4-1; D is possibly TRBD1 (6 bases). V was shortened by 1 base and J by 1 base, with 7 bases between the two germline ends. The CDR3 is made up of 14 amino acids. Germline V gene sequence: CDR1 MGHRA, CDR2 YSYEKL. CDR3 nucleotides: TGCGCCAGCAGCCAAGGGGGGCTTAACTATGGCTACACCTTC. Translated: CASSQGGLNYGYTF.

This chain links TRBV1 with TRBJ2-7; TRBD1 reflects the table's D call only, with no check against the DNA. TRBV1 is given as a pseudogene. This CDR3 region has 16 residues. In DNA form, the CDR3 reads TGCACCAGCAGCCAAAGAACCGGGACAGTGTCCTACGAGCAGTACTTC. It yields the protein CTSSQRTGTVSYEQYF.

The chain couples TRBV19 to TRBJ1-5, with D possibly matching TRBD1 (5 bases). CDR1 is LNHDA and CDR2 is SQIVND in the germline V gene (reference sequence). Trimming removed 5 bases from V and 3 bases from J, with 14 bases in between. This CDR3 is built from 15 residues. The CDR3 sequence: CASSSQGGNNQPQHF. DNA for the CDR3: TGTGCCAGTAGTTCCCAGGGTGGGAACAATCAGCCCCAGCATTTT.

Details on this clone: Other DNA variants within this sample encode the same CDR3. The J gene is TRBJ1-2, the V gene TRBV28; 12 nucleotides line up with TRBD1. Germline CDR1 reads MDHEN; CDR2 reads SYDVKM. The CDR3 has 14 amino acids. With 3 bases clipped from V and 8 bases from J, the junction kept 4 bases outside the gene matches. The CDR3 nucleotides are TGTGCCAGCAGTTTGGGACAGGGGGCGCGGGGCTACACCTTC. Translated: CASSLGQGARGYTF.

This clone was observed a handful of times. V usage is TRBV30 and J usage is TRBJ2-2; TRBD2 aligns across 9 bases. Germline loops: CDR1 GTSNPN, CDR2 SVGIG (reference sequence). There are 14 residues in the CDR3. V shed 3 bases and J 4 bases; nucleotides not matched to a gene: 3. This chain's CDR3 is CAWSSAGGTGELFF. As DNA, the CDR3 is TGTGCCTGGAGCTCAGCGGGAGGCACCGGGGAGCTGTTTTTT.

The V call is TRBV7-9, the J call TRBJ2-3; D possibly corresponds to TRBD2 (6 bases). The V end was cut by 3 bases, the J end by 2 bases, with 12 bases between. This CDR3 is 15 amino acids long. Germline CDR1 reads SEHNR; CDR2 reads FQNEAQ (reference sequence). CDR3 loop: CASSFVRGPTDTQYF. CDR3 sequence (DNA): TGTGCCAGCAGCTTCGTGCGGGGCCCCACAGATACGCAGTATTTT.

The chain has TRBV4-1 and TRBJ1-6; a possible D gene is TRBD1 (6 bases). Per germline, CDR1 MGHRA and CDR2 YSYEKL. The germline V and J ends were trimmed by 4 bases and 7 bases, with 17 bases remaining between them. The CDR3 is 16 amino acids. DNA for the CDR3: TGCGCCAGCAGCCTAACCTCTACAGGGACCAATTCACCCCTCCACTTT. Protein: CASSLTSTGTNSPLHF.

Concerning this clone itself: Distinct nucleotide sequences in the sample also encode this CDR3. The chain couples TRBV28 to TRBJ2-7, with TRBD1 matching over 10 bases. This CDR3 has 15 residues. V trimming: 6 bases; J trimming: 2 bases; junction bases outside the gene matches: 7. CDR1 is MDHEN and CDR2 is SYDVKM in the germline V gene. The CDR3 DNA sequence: TGTGCCAGCAGGGAAACTGGGACAGGGGCCTACGAGCAGTACTTC. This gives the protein CASRETGTGAYEQYF.

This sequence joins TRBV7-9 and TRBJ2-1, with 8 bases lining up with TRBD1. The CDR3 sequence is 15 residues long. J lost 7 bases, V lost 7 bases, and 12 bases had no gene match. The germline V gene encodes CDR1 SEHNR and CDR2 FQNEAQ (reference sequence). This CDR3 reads CASKEQGAELNEQFF. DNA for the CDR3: TGTGCCAGCAAGGAGCAGGGGGCCGAGTTAAATGAGCAGTTCTTC.

CDR3 residues: CASQGQMNTEAFF. CDR3 DNA: TGTGCCAGCCAGGGGCAGATGAACACTGAAGCTTTCTTT. The rearrangement links TRBV6-1 to TRBJ1-1; TRBD1 might be the D (6 bases). CDR3 size: 13 residues. The germline V gene encodes CDR1 MNHNS and CDR2 SASEGT. V lost 8 bases, J lost 0 bases, and 10 bases lay in between.

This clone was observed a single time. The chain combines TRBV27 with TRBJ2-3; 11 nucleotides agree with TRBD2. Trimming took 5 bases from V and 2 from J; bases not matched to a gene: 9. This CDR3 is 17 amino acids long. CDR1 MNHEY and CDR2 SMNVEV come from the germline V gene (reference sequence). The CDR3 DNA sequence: TGTGCCAGCAGTCCCGTTAGGACTAGCGGGCTCACAGATACGCAGTATTTT. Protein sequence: CASSPVRTSGLTDTQYF.

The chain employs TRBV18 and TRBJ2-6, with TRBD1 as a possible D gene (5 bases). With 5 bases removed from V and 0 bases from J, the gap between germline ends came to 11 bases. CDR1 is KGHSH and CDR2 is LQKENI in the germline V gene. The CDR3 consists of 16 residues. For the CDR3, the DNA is TGTGCCAGCTCAGCAGGCGACAGCTCTGGGGCCAACGTCCTGACTTTC. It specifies CASSAGDSSGANVLTF.

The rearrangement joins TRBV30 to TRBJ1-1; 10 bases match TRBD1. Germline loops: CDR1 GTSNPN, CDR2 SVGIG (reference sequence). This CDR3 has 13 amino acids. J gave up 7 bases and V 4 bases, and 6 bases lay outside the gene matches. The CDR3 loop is CAWTGTGALEAFF. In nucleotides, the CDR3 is TGTGCCTGGACCGGGACAGGGGCACTTGAAGCTTTCTTT.

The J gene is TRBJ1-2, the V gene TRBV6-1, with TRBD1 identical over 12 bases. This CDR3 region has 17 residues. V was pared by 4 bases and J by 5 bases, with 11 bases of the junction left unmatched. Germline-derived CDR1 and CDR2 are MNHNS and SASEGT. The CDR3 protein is CASSVRDRGLSGYGYTF. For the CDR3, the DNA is TGTGCCAGCAGTGTCCGGGACAGGGGGCTATCAGGGTATGGCTACACCTTC.

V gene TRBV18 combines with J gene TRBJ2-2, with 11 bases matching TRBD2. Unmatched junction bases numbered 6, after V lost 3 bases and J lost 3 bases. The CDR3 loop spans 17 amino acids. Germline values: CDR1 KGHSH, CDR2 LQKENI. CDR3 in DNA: TGTGCCAGCTCACCGGGGGGACTAGCGGATTACACCGGGGAGCTGTTTTTT. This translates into CASSPGGLADYTGELFF.

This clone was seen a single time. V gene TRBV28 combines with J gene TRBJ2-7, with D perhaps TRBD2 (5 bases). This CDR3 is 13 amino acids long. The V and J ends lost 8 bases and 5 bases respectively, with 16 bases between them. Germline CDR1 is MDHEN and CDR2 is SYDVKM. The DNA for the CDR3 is TGTGCCAGCTTAACTAGGGCCCCTCACGAGCAGTACTTC. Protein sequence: CASLTRAPHEQYF.

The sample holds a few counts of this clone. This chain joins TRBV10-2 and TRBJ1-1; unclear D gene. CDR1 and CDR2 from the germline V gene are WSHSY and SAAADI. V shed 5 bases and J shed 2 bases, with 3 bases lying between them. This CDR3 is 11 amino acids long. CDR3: CASSPNTEAFF. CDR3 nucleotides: TGCGCCAGCAGTCCAAACACTGAAGCTTTCTTT.

The CDR3 reads CASSLVLGRENEQYF. CDR3 DNA: TGTGCCAGCAGCTTAGTCCTTGGGCGGGAGAACGAGCAGTACTTC. V gene TRBV7-9 combines with J gene TRBJ2-7, with TRBD2 matching 7 bases. CDR1 SEHNR and CDR2 FQNEAQ come from the germline V gene (reference sequence). V was clipped by 1 base and J by 5 bases; unmatched bases: 8. The CDR3 is 15 amino acids.

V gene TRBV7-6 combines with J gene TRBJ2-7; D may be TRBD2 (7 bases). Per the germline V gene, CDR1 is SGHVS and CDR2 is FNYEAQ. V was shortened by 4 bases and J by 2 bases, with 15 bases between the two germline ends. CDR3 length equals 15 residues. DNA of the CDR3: TGTGCCAGCAGCTCCCTCGTAGGGGGGGCCTACGAGCAGTACTTC. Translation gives CASSSLVGGAYEQYF.